Listed here are 21 T cell receptor beta chains from one sample, sequenced in a study of blood T cell repertoires in COVID-19. Measured with immunoSEQ multiplex PCR; TCRdb has only the in-frame clones, and not every one. The sample includes 210,000 or so clones, roughly 81% of them seen just once. Sequencing was carried out using peripheral blood. Every receptor here comes from a woman in her sixties or seventies with active or convalescent COVID-19.

The gene calls are TRBV27 and TRBJ2-3; 7 bases are shared with TRBD1. V lost 3 bases and J lost 4; bases outside the gene matches: 4. The CDR3 sequence is 14 residues long. CDR1 is MNHEY and CDR2 is SMNVEV in the germline V gene (reference sequence). The CDR3 loop is CASSLDRWADTQYF. CDR3 nucleotide sequence: TGTGCCAGCAGTTTGGACAGGTGGGCAGATACGCAGTATTTT.

J is TRBJ2-1 and V is TRBV6-5, with 7 bases that match TRBD2. CDR3 length: 14 amino acids. Losses at the gene ends were 5 bases for V and 4 bases for J; bases not matched to a gene: 5. Germline V CDR1 and CDR2: MNHEY, SVGAGI. The CDR3 DNA follows: TGTGCCAGCAGTAGAGCGGGGACGTACAATGAGCAGTTCTTC. Its translation is CASSRAGTYNEQFF.

The chain uses TRBV30 and TRBJ1-2, with TRBD1 identical over 8 bases. Germline V gene sequence: CDR1 GTSNPN, CDR2 SVGIG (reference sequence). V dropped 7 bases and J dropped 7; count of bases not matched to a gene: 14. The CDR3 totals 14 residues. The CDR3 bases are TGTGCCTCGACCACGTACCAGGGGGCGGGTGGCTACACCTTC. Protein: CASTTYQGAGGYTF.

V gene TRBV11-2 combines with J gene TRBJ2-1; TRBD2 aligns across 14 bases. Germline V gives CDR1 SGHAT, CDR2 FQNNGV. V was clipped by 6 bases and J by 9 bases; unmatched bases: 10. CDR3 size: 16 residues. CDR3 protein: CASRRPGTSGRSEQFF. CDR3 sequence (DNA): TGTGCCAGCAGACGCCCGGGGACTAGCGGGAGAAGTGAGCAGTTCTTC.

The V and J genes are TRBV11-2 and TRBJ2-7; TRBD2 might be the D (6 bases). This CDR3 has 15 residues. The germline V gene has CDR1 SGHAT and CDR2 FQNNGV. Trimming removed 2 bases from V and 4 bases from J, with 15 bases in between. CDR3 nucleotide sequence: TGTGCCAGCAGCTTAAGACGGGAGAAATCGTACGAGCAGTACTTC. Amino acid sequence: CASSLRREKSYEQYF.

The CDR3 reads CASSELGQGWNTEAFF. As DNA, the CDR3 is TGTGCCAGCAGCGAACTGGGACAGGGGTGGAACACTGAAGCTTTCTTT. The J gene is TRBJ1-1, the V gene TRBV2; 10 nucleotides line up with TRBD1. CDR3 length: 16 residues. The trim removed 6 bases at V and 1 base at J, leaving 8 bases unmatched. Germline V gene lookup returns CDR1 SNHLY and CDR2 FYNNEI.

The gene calls are TRBV3-1 (or the pseudogene TRBV3-2) and TRBJ2-1, with 13 bases lining up with TRBD2. Germline-derived CDR1 and CDR2 are LGHDT and YNNKEL (reference sequence). The length of the CDR3 is 15 residues. Trimming took 5 bases from V and 9 from J; bases not matched to a gene: 7. DNA of the CDR3: TGTGCCAGCAGCTCTGGACTAGCGGGAGTACGTGAGCAGTTCTTC. Translation gives CASSSGLAGVREQFF.

The chain carries TRBV15 and TRBJ1-2, with 7 bases lining up with TRBD1. This CDR3 is 14 amino acids long. Germline lookup yields CDR1 LNHNV and CDR2 YYDKDF (reference sequence). The J segment lost 7 bases and the V segment lost 2 bases, leaving 7 bases of the junction unmatched. The CDR3 spells CATSRSRDSIGYTF. CDR3 DNA: TGTGCCACCAGCAGAAGCCGGGACAGTATTGGCTACACCTTC.

This chain uses TRBV15 with TRBJ2-5, with 12 nucleotides matching TRBD2. Trimming removed 3 bases from V and 2 bases from J; junction bases left unmatched: 4. The CDR3 totals 16 residues. Germline CDR1 reads LNHNV; CDR2 reads YYDKDF (reference sequence). CDR3 amino acids: CATSSGLAGPQETQYF. The DNA for the CDR3 is TGTGCCACCAGCAGCGGACTAGCGGGGCCTCAAGAGACCCAGTACTTC.

The chain carries TRBV5-1 and TRBJ2-1; D might be TRBD2 (6 bases). This CDR3 contains 13 residues. Trimming shortened V by 0 bases and J by 7 bases, and 8 bases separated the two germline ends. CDR1 SGHRS and CDR2 YFSETQ come from the germline V gene. CDR3 sequence (DNA): TGCGCCAGCAGCTTGGGACTAGGAAATGAGCAGTTCTTC. This sequence encodes CASSLGLGNEQFF.

V is TRBV18 and J is TRBJ2-5, with D possibly matching TRBD1 (6 bases). V lost 2 bases, J lost 2 bases, and 12 bases lay in between. The germline V gene encodes CDR1 KGHSH and CDR2 LQKENI. The length of the CDR3 is 15 residues. The CDR3 loop reads CASSPKQGSQETQYF. The DNA of the CDR3 is TGTGCCAGCTCACCAAAACAGGGCTCTCAAGAGACCCAGTACTTC.

The chain employs TRBV28 and TRBJ1-6; 7 nucleotides align to TRBD1. The CDR3 has 16 amino acids. Looked up from germline, CDR1 is MDHEN and CDR2 is SYDVKM. The ends lost 7 bases at V and 4 bases at J; junction bases unmatched: 10. The CDR3 DNA reads as TGTGCCAGCACCGTGGACAGGCCCTATTATAATTCACCCCTCCACTTT. Residues: CASTVDRPYYNSPLHF.

This sequence joins TRBV4-1 and TRBJ1-2; TRBD1 matches at 7 bases. There are 15 residues in the CDR3. The germline gives CDR1 MGHRA, CDR2 YSYEKL. Trimming removed 2 bases from V and 9 bases from J; junction bases left unmatched: 12. CDR3 DNA: TGCGCCAGCAGCCAAAGACAGGGTGGGGGGCTTAGCTACACCTTC. Its translation: CASSQRQGGGLSYTF.

The chain has TRBV9 and TRBJ2-3; D perhaps matches TRBD1 (6 bases). The CDR3 has 15 residues. The V end lost 0 bases, the J end lost 4 bases, and 12 bases lay between the germline ends. Germline V gene sequence: CDR1 SGDLS, CDR2 YYNGEE. The CDR3 region is CASSVAPEGADTQYF. The DNA of the CDR3 is TGTGCCAGCAGCGTAGCGCCCGAGGGGGCAGATACGCAGTATTTT.

V and J are TRBV4-1 and TRBJ1-5; weak D call: TRBD1 (5 bases). This CDR3 spans 13 amino acids. Germline CDR1 MGHRA, CDR2 YSYEKL. V was trimmed by 0 bases and J by 5 bases, leaving 5 bases between them. Here the CDR3 reads CASSQETDQPQHF. The CDR3 coding sequence is TGCGCCAGCAGCCAAGAGACAGATCAGCCCCAGCATTTT.

V usage is TRBV28 and J usage is TRBJ2-1, with D possibly matching TRBD2 (6 bases). V lost 4 bases to trimming and J lost 5 bases, with 15 bases between them. Germline assignment: CDR1 MDHEN and CDR2 SYDVKM. CDR3 length equals 15 residues. The CDR3 region is CASSYGGTGNNEQFF. DNA for the CDR3: TGTGCCAGCAGTTATGGCGGGACTGGAAACAATGAGCAGTTCTTC. The complete variable domain, with remaining parts taken from reference TRBV28 and TRBJ2-1, reads DVKVTQSSRYLVKRTGEKVFLECVQDMDHENMFWYRQDPGLGLRLIYFSYDVKMKEKGDIPEGYSVSREKKERFSLILESASTNQTSMYLCASSYGGTGNNEQFFGPGTRLTVL.

On this clone: Because the CDR3's place on the DNA is in doubt, the DNA is left out and the CDR3 is given as listed by TCRdb. The rearrangement uses TRBV9 and TRBJ2-7; the table's D call, TRBD2, has no DNA check behind it. The CDR3 comprises 16 residues, both ends counted. Germline V gene sequence: CDR1 SGDLS, CDR2 YYNGEE. Here the CDR3 reads CASSVGVGARDYEQCF.

This clone has only a few counts. The chain recombines TRBV5-8 with TRBJ2-2; D is undetermined. This CDR3 is 12 amino acids long. V lost 3 bases, J lost 10 bases, and 10 bases lay in between. Looked up from germline, CDR1 is SGHTS and CDR2 is YDEGEE. The CDR3 loop reads CASSSEEEELFF. In DNA form, the CDR3 reads TGTGCCAGCAGCTCAGAGGAAGAGGAGCTGTTTTTT.

Note on this clone: This sample also contains other DNA sequences that code for the same CDR3. J is TRBJ1-1 and V is TRBV5-1; the match to TRBD1 covers 8 bases. The V and J ends lost 3 bases and 2 bases, in that order; junction bases with no gene match: 3. CDR3 size: 14 residues. Germline-derived CDR1 and CDR2 are SGHRS and YFSETQ. CDR3 coding DNA: TGCGCCAGCAGCTGGGACAGGCCTAACACTGAAGCTTTCTTT. Translation gives CASSWDRPNTEAFF. Variable domain in full (rest from reference TRBV5-1 and TRBJ1-1): KAGVTQTPRYLIKTRGQQVTLSCSPISGHRSVSWYQQTPGQGLQFLFEYFSETQRNKGNFPGRFSGRQFSNSRSEMNVSTLELGDSALYLCASSWDRPNTEAFFGQGTRLTVV.

This sequence joins TRBV6-5 and TRBJ1-2; maybe TRBD1 (6 bases). The germline V gene encodes CDR1 MNHEY and CDR2 SVGAGI. The CDR3 loop spans 16 amino acids. V dropped 0 bases and J dropped 4 bases, with 15 bases sitting between them. CDR3: CASSYSRTATFYGYTF. CDR3 nucleotides: TGTGCCAGCAGTTACTCAAGGACAGCTACCTTCTATGGCTACACCTTC.

This chain uses TRBV9 with TRBJ2-7, with D perhaps matching TRBD2 (5 bases). CDR1 and CDR2 from the germline V gene are SGDLS and YYNGEE. Trimming pared 5 bases from V and 3 bases from J, leaving 9 bases between. The CDR3 covers 12 residues. The CDR3 region has the DNA TGTGCCAGCAGTCCGGGGTTCTACGAGCAGTACTTC. Its protein is CASSPGFYEQYF.